The rows below give T cell receptor beta chains drawn from one sample of a study of T cell responses to AZD1222 COVID-19 vaccine. Using immunoSEQ multiplex PCR, the repertoire was profiled, and TCRdb retains in-frame clones only, with some absent. The sample lists over 110,000 clones; about 90% were seen once. The sample consisted of peripheral blood, taken 28 days after the second AZD1222 dose. The receptors originated from an adult who received the AZD1222 COVID-19 vaccine. CDR3s include the opening cysteine and the closing phenylalanine or tryptophan. The D gene is left open where the match is weak. The size entry is marked missing in some rows and otherwise reads once, few, many or a size class.

cdr3_nt | cdr3_aa | cdr3_length | d_call | j_call | v_call | clone_size
TGTGCCAGCAGCTTAGTGAGATCTCACACCGGGGAGCTGTTTTTT | CASSLVRSHTGELFF | 15 | . | TRBJ2-2 | TRBV7-2 | .
TGCGCCAGCAGCTTGAACGATAACTATGGCTACACCTTC | CASSLNDNYGYTF | 13 | . | TRBJ1-2 | TRBV5-1 | .
TGTGCCAGCAGCCAAGGTACGAGGGAGCTGTACTTC | CASSQGTRELYF | 12 | . | TRBJ2-7 | TRBV4-2 | .
TGTGCCTGGAGTAGACAGAACAATCAGCCCCAGCATTTT | CAWSRQNNQPQHF | 13 | . | TRBJ1-5 | TRBV30 | .
TGTGCCAGCAGCTTGGCGCTAGCTCAGACACCAGATACGCAGTATTTT | CASSLALAQTPDTQYF | 16 | . | TRBJ2-3 | TRBV5-4 | .
TGTGCCAGCAGCTTACCGGGACTAGGTCCCCCAGGGACCCAGTACTTC | CASSLPGLGPPGTQYF | 16 | TRBD2 | TRBJ2-5 | TRBV5-4 | .
TGTGCCAGTAGTGCGGGGGGCTTCTCTAACTATGGCTACACCTTC | CASSAGGFSNYGYTF | 15 | . | TRBJ1-2 | TRBV19 | .
TGTGCCACCAGTGAACCAGACAGGGGTGGGCCTGGGGCCAACGTCCTGACTTTC | CATSEPDRGGPGANVLTF | 18 | TRBD1 | TRBJ2-6 | TRBV24-1 | .
TGTGCCAGCAGTGAGGGAGTCTATAGCAATCAGCCCCAGCATTTT | CASSEGVYSNQPQHF | 15 | . | TRBJ1-5 | TRBV7-2 | few
TGCGCCAGCAGCCCCCAGGGGTGGGGGCTCGTGAACACTGAAGCTTTCTTT | CASSPQGWGLVNTEAFF | 17 | . | TRBJ1-1 | TRBV5-1 | .
TGCGCCAGCAGCCCCCCTGGAGGGAACACTGAAGCTTTCTTT | CASSPPGGNTEAFF | 14 | . | TRBJ1-1 | TRBV4-1 | .
TGCGCCAGCAGCTTTCAATCACGGGAGAACACTGAAGCTTTCTTT | CASSFQSRENTEAFF | 15 | . | TRBJ1-1 | TRBV5-1 | once
TGTGCCAGCAGCTTGCAGGGCCTTGAAGCTTTCTTT | CASSLQGLEAFF | 12 | . | TRBJ1-1 | TRBV7-9 | .
TGTGCCAGTAGTAGGGCCTCAGGGGCTGAAGCTTTCTTT | CASSRASGAEAFF | 13 | . | TRBJ1-1 | TRBV19 | few
TGTGCCAGCAGTTCGAACGGAGGGAGTGATACGCAGTATTTT | CASSSNGGSDTQYF | 14 | . | TRBJ2-3 | TRBV6-4 | few
TGTGCCAGCAGCCGGGACAAAAGGAGTTACTATGGCTACACCTTC | CASSRDKRSYYGYTF | 15 | . | TRBJ1-2 | TRBV27 | once
TGTGCCACCAGTGAGGGCGCAGATAACTATGGCTACACCTTC | CATSEGADNYGYTF | 14 | . | TRBJ1-2 | TRBV24-1 | .
TGTGCCACCTCCGTTGGCGGACTACTTAACCAAGAGACCCAGTACTTC | CATSVGGLLNQETQYF | 16 | . | TRBJ2-5 | TRBV15 | .
TGTGCCACCAGCAGGGTCGGGCAGGACTATGGCTACACCTTC | CATSRVGQDYGYTF | 14 | . | TRBJ1-2 | TRBV15 | .
TGCGCCAGCAGTCAAGACCCGCCAGACAGGGCGAACACTGAAGCTTTCTTT | CASSQDPPDRANTEAFF | 17 | TRBD1 | TRBJ1-1 | TRBV23-1 | .
TGCGCCAGCAGCTCCTATTATAGGAAAGAGACCCAGTACTTC | CASSSYYRKETQYF | 14 | . | TRBJ2-5 | TRBV5-1 | .
TGTGCTAGTGGTTCGAGCCGGGACGGAGCTAACTATGGCTACACCTTC | CASGSSRDGANYGYTF | 16 | . | TRBJ1-2 | TRBV12-5 | .
TGTGCCAGTACAAAAACAGGGAGGACTAACTATGGCTACACCTTC | CASTKTGRTNYGYTF | 15 | . | TRBJ1-2 | TRBV6-5 | .
TGCGCCAGCAGCGCGACGACTAGCTCTCTCGAGCAGTACTTC | CASSATTSSLEQYF | 14 | TRBD2 | TRBJ2-7 | TRBV5-1 | .
TGTGCCAGTAGTATGTGGGGATATCCCACGGGGGGGCCGGACACCGGGGAGCTGTTTTTT | CASSMWGYPTGGPDTGELFF | 20 | TRBD2 | TRBJ2-2 | TRBV19 | .
TGTGCCAGCAGCGTCGGGCAGGGAGGTGCTAACTATGGCTACACCTTC | CASSVGQGGANYGYTF | 16 | . | TRBJ1-2 | TRBV9 | .
TGTGCCAGCAGCGTAGGGGGATCTGTCTCCTACAATGAGCAGTTCTTC | CASSVGGSVSYNEQFF | 16 | . | TRBJ2-1 | TRBV9 | .
TGTGCCAGCAGCCGCGAGAGGACAGATACGCAGTATTTT | CASSRERTDTQYF | 13 | . | TRBJ2-3 | TRBV4-2 | .
TGTGCCAGCAGCCAGGAGGACGGTGGGTACACTGAAGCTTTCTTT | CASSQEDGGYTEAFF | 15 | . | TRBJ1-1 | TRBV4-2 | .
TGTGCCACCAGCGAGGGGGGCAGTTCAGTTGAAAAACTGTTTTTT | CATSEGGSSVEKLFF | 15 | . | TRBJ1-4 | TRBV15 | once
TGTGCCAGCAGTTACCCCAGTCAGCCCCAGCATTTT | CASSYPSQPQHF | 12 | . | TRBJ1-5 | TRBV6-6 | .
TGTGCCAGCACCGTTGGACAGGGAAATTCACCCCTCCACTTT | CASTVGQGNSPLHF | 14 | TRBD1 | TRBJ1-6 | TRBV7-2 | once
TGCAGTGCTAGATTGGACAGGGGGGCTTTCTTT | CSARLDRGAFF | 11 | TRBD1 | TRBJ1-1 | TRBV20-1 | .
TGTGCCTGGAACTCCTGGAATGAGCAGTTCTTC | CAWNSWNEQFF | 11 | . | TRBJ2-1 | TRBV30 | few
TGTGCCAGCAGCCAACATTCGGACCCCCTCGGAAACACCATATATTTT | CASSQHSDPLGNTIYF | 16 | . | TRBJ1-3 | TRBV3-1/TRBV3-2 | .
TGCGCCAGCAGCGGGGCCTCTAATGAAAAACTGTTTTTT | CASSGASNEKLFF | 13 | . | TRBJ1-4 | TRBV5-1 | .
TGTGCCAGCAGCCTATCGATACATTCCAGGGATGCGTACACTGAAGCTTTCTTT | CASSLSIHSRDAYTEAFF | 18 | . | TRBJ1-1 | TRBV7-9 | .
TGTGCCAGCAGCTTCAATTTGTACAGGGCCGACACTGAAGCTTTCTTT | CASSFNLYRADTEAFF | 16 | . | TRBJ1-1 | TRBV5-4 | .
TGTGCCAGCAGCTCGCCAGGGACAGCTGGGGCCAACGTCCTGACTTTC | CASSSPGTAGANVLTF | 16 | TRBD1 | TRBJ2-6 | TRBV5-5 | .
TGTGCCAGCAGTTACCTCGGGACAGGGCGAGGCGGGGGCTACACCTTC | CASSYLGTGRGGGYTF | 16 | TRBD1 | TRBJ1-2 | TRBV6-5 | .
TGCAGCGTTGCCAGGGGCGCCAATGAAAAACTGTTTTTT | CSVARGANEKLFF | 13 | . | TRBJ1-4 | TRBV29-1 | .
TGCGCCAGCACCCAGGGGACAGGGACGAACACTGAAGCTTTCTTT | CASTQGTGTNTEAFF | 15 | TRBD1 | TRBJ1-1 | TRBV5-1 | .
TGTGCCAGCAGCTCCTATGGGGGAACTGAAGCTTTCTTT | CASSSYGGTEAFF | 13 | . | TRBJ1-1 | TRBV5-6 | .
TGTGCCAGCAGTGAAGGGGATAGCGGGGAGCAGTTCTTC | CASSEGDSGEQFF | 13 | TRBD2 | TRBJ2-1 | TRBV6-1 | few
TGTGCCAGCTCACCTCAGGACGGCGATGAAGCTTTCTTT | CASSPQDGDEAFF | 13 | . | TRBJ1-1 | TRBV18 | .
TGCGCCAGCAGCCTACAGGGGCGGAACGAGCAGTACTTC | CASSLQGRNEQYF | 13 | TRBD1 | TRBJ2-7 | TRBV4-1 | .
TGTGCCAGTAGTAAAGCCGACACCGGGGAGCTGTTTTTT | CASSKADTGELFF | 13 | . | TRBJ2-2 | TRBV19 | .